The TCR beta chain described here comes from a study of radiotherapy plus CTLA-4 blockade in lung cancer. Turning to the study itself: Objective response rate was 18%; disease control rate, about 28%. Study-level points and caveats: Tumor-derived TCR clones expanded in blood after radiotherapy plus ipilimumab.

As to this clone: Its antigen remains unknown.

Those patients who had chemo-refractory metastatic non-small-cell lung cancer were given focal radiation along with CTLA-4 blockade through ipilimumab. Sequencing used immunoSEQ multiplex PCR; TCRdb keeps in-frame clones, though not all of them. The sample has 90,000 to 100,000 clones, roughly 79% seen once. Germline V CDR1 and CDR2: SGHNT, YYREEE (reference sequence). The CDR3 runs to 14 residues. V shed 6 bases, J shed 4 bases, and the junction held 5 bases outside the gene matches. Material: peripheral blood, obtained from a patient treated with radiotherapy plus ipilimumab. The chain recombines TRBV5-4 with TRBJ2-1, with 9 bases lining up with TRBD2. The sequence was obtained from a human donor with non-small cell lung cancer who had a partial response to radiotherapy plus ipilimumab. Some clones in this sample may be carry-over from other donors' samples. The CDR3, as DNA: TGTGCCAGCACCCCTAGCGGGGATTACAATGAGCAGTTCTTC. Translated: CASTPSGDYNEQFF.